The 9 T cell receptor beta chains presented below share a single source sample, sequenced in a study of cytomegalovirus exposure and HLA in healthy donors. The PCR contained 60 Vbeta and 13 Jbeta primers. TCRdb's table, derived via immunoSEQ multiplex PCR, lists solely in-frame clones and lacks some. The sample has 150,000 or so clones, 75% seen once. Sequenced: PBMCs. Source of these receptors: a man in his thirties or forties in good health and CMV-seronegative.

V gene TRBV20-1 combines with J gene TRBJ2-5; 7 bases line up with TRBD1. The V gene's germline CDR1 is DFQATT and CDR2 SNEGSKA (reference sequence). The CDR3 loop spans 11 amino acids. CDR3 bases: TGCAGCCCGGGACAGACCGAGACCCAGTACTTC. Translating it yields CSPGQTETQYF.

CDR3 sequence: CATSRQGLHSSGANVLTF. CDR3 coding DNA: TGTGCCACGTCAAGGCAGGGGCTTCATAGCTCTGGGGCCAACGTCCTGACTTTC. The V call is TRBV10-3, the J call TRBJ2-6; weak D call: TRBD1 (6 bases). Germline lookup yields CDR1 ENHRY and CDR2 SYGVKD. This CDR3 region has 18 residues. V was clipped by 10 bases and J by 0 bases, with 22 bases between them.

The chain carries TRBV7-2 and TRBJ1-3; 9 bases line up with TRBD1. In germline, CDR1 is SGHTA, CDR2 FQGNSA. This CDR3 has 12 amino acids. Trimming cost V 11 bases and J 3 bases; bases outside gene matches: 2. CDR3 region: CAGGQGGNTIYF. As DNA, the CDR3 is TGTGCCGGGGGACAGGGTGGAAACACCATATATTTT.

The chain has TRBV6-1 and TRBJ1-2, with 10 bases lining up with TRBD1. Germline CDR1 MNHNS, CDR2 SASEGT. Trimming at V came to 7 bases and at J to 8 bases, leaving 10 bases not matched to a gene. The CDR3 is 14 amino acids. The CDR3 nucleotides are TGTGCCAGCAACCACGCCGGGACAGGGGAAGGCTACACCTTC. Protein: CASNHAGTGEGYTF.

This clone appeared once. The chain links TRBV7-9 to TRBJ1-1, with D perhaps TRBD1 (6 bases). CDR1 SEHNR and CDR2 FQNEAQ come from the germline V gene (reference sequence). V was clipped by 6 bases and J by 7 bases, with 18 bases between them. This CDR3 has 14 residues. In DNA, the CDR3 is TGTGCCAGCAGTCTAGGTGGGACAAATCTTGAAGCTTTCTTT. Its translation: CASSLGGTNLEAFF.

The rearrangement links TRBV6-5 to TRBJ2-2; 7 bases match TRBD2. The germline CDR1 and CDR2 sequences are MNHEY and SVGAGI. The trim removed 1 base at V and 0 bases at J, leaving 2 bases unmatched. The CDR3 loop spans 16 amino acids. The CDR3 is CASSYLGTTNTGELFF. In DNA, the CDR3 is TGTGCCAGCAGTTACTTAGGGACTACGAACACCGGGGAGCTGTTTTTT.

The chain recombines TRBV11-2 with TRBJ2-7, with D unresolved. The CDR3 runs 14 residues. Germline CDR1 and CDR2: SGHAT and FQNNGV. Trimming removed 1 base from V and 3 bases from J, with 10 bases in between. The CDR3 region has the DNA TGTGCCAGCAGCTTAGGGCACCCGGGCTACGAGCAGTACTTC. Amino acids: CASSLGHPGYEQYF. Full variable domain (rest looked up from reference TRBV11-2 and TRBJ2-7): EAGVAQSPRYKIIEKRQSVAFWCNPISGHATLYWYQQILGQGPKLLIQFQNNGVVDDSQLPKDRFSAERLKGVDSTLKIQPAKLEDSAVYLCASSLGHPGYEQYFGPGTRLTVT.

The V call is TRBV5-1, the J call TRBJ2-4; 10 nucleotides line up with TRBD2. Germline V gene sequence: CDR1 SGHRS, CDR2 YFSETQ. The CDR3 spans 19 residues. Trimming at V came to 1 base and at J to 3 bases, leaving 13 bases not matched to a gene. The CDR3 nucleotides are TGCGCCAGCAGCTTGAACTTGCCTAGCGGGAGTTCGGGCAAAAACATTCAGTACTTC. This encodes CASSLNLPSGSSGKNIQYF.

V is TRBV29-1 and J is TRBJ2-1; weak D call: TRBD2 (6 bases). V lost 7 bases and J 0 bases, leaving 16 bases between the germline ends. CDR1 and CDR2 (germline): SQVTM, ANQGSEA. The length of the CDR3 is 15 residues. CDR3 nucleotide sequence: TGCAGCGCCCCAACTAGCTCGAGCTCCTACAATGAGCAGTTCTTC. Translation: CSAPTSSSSYNEQFF.